The 32 T cell receptor beta chains listed next were all sequenced from one sample in a study of post-analysis software for immune sequencing data. Regarding the study as a whole: Four or five TRBV segments, including TRBV5-6, TRBV5-1 and TRBV20-1, were more frequent in patients than controls.

cDNA libraries of TCR beta carried unique molecular identifiers. One entry per CDR3 protein, called by TCRdb with MiXCR from the PCR reads. The table has fewer than 850,000 distinct CDR3 sequences, about 27% seen once. Antigens of these TCRs are unknown. Source material: blood. These TCRs come from a girl under 18 with multiple sclerosis.

The CDR3 DNA follows: TGCAGTGCTTTGCTAGTTAGGGGTAGAATGAACACTGAAGCTTTCTTT. Protein product: CSALLVRGRMNTEAFF. The rearrangement uses TRBV20-1 and TRBJ1-1; D may be TRBD1 (5 bases). The CDR3 runs 16 residues. Looked up from germline, CDR1 is DFQATT and CDR2 is SNEGSKA (reference sequence). V was pared by 5 bases and J by 0 bases, with 19 bases between.

This chain uses TRBV27 with TRBJ2-1; 8 bases are a match to TRBD2. The germline CDR1 and CDR2 sequences are MNHEY and SMNVEV (reference sequence). The CDR3 length is 16 residues. The junction had 9 bases not matched to a gene; V was cut back by 7 bases and J by 1 base. CDR3 protein: CASKFGGAGSYNEQFF. DNA for the CDR3: TGTGCCAGCAAATTCGGGGGGGCCGGGTCCTACAATGAGCAGTTCTTC.

The chain recombines TRBV5-1 with TRBJ2-6; 10 nucleotides line up with TRBD1. Germline CDR1 and CDR2: SGHRS and YFSETQ. The CDR3 runs to 17 residues. V lost 4 bases and J lost 4; bases outside the gene matches: 8. This CDR3 reads CASSTGTGVGGANVLTF. The CDR3 DNA follows: TGCGCCAGCAGCACAGGGACAGGGGTCGGCGGGGCCAACGTCCTGACTTTC.

This clonotype was counted between two and nine times. The chain uses TRBV20-1 and TRBJ1-5, with 12 bases aligning to TRBD1. Germline V gene lookup returns CDR1 DFQATT and CDR2 SNEGSKA (reference sequence). This CDR3 is built from 16 residues. J gave up 4 bases and V 6 bases, and 10 bases lay outside the gene matches. CDR3 bases: TGCAGTGCCCACGGGACAGGGGGCGTCGGAAATCAGCCCCAGCATTTT. Amino acids: CSAHGTGGVGNQPQHF.

The rearrangement joins TRBV20-1 to TRBJ2-6; 12 nucleotides align to TRBD1. Germline assignment: CDR1 DFQATT and CDR2 SNEGSKA (reference sequence). J was trimmed by 1 base and V by 3 bases; bases with no gene match: 19. The CDR3 has 22 amino acids. CDR3 DNA sequence: TGCAGTGCTAGGGACTGGGGGACAGGGGGCGATCCCCGGCGGTCTGGGGCCAACGTCCTGACTTTC. It specifies CSARDWGTGGDPRRSGANVLTF.

This clonotype was seen a few times. V gene TRBV5-6 combines with J gene TRBJ1-1, with 9 bases aligning to TRBD1. Losses at the gene ends were 5 bases for V and 6 bases for J; bases not matched to a gene: 8. The CDR3 has 14 residues. Germline V gene sequence: CDR1 SGHDT, CDR2 YYEEEE. CDR3 DNA sequence: TGTGCCAGCAGACGCGGACAGGGGACGGCTGAAGCTTTCTTT. Translating it yields CASRRGQGTAEAFF.

This clonotype was detected ten times or more. The chain employs TRBV12-3 or TRBV12-4 and TRBJ1-2; 11 bases align to TRBD1. This CDR3 is built from 14 residues. With V trimmed by 5 bases and J by 4 bases, 3 bases remained unmatched. The CDR3 region has the DNA TGTGCCAGCAGTCGGGACAGGGGGACCTATGGCTACACCTTC. Protein sequence: CASSRDRGTYGYTF.

This clonotype was observed a handful of times. This rearrangement joins TRBV20-1 to TRBJ2-3, with D unclear. This CDR3 contains 14 residues. V was pared by 4 bases and J by 0 bases, with 11 bases between. Germline CDR1 and CDR2: DFQATT and SNEGSKA (reference sequence). The DNA for the CDR3 is TGCAGTGCTAAGTATACCTCGAGCACAGATACGCAGTATTTT. Amino acids: CSAKYTSSTDTQYF.

The chain employs TRBV28 and TRBJ2-1; 9 bases are shared with TRBD2. Unmatched junction bases numbered 1, after V lost 7 bases and J lost 0 bases. The CDR3 contains 14 residues. CDR1 and CDR2 from the germline V gene are MDHEN and SYDVKM. CDR3 coding DNA: TGTGCCAGCATTAGCGGGAGCTCCTACAATGAGCAGTTCTTC. Translated, it gives CASISGSSYNEQFF.

The CDR3: CALRGQETQYF. CDR3 coding DNA: TGTGCCCTGAGGGGCCAAGAGACCCAGTACTTC. The V and J genes are TRBV12-3 or TRBV12-4 and TRBJ2-5; D possibly uses TRBD1 or TRBD2 (5 bases each). This CDR3 has 11 residues. Trimming shortened V by 11 bases and J by 1 base, and 8 bases separated the two germline ends.

This rearrangement joins TRBV4-3 to TRBJ2-1, with TRBD1 identical over 9 bases. After removal of 1 base from V and 0 bases from J, the junction contained 22 bases not matched to a gene. This CDR3 is 23 amino acids long. Germline values: CDR1 LGHNA, CDR2 YSLEER. In DNA form, the CDR3 reads TGCGCCAGCAGCCAAGGAGTGGTTAGCGGACAGGGGACGTGGCGGAGCTCCTACAATGAGCAGTTCTTC. Its translation: CASSQGVVSGQGTWRSSYNEQFF.

In its sample, this clonotype was seen a few times. J is TRBJ2-5 and V is TRBV29-1, with 11 nucleotides matching TRBD1. Looked up from germline, CDR1 is SQVTM and CDR2 is ANQGSEA. With V trimmed by 0 bases and J by 3 bases, 9 bases remained unmatched. The CDR3 covers 17 residues. In nucleotides, the CDR3 is TGCAGCGTTGAAGATTTTGGGGGACAGGGGGGCGAAGAGACCCAGTACTTC. Encoded protein: CSVEDFGGQGGEETQYF.

This rearrangement joins TRBV5-1 to TRBJ2-7, with TRBD2 matching over 8 bases. V gave up 0 bases and J gave up 2 bases; unmatched junction bases: 4. CDR1 is SGHRS and CDR2 is YFSETQ in the germline V gene. This CDR3 contains 15 residues. The CDR3 DNA is TGCGCCAGCAGCTTGGAGAGCGGGAGTCCCTACGAGCAGTACTTC. It is translated as CASSLESGSPYEQYF.

The sample holds a few counts of this clonotype. The V gene is TRBV20-1, the J gene TRBJ1-5; D is uncertain. Trimming took off 0 bases at V and 9 bases at J, with 15 bases between the two ends. CDR1 is DFQATT, CDR2 SNEGSKA, per germline (reference sequence). This CDR3 is 14 amino acids long. The CDR3 region is CSARDAASSRPQHF. The CDR3 nucleotides read TGCAGTGCTAGAGATGCAGCCTCCAGCCGGCCCCAGCATTTT.

The chain combines TRBV7-2 with TRBJ2-5; D might be TRBD1 (6 bases). CDR1 and CDR2 (germline): SGHTA, FQGNSA. Trimming left V 5 bases short and J 2 bases short, with 15 bases between. This CDR3 has 15 residues. The CDR3 reads CASSRDTQRQETQYF. The CDR3, as DNA: TGTGCCAGCAGCCGGGACACCCAGCGACAAGAGACCCAGTACTTC.

This clonotype was recorded many times. V gene TRBV11-2 combines with J gene TRBJ2-7, with 7 bases identical to TRBD2. The CDR3 consists of 14 residues. In germline, CDR1 is SGHAT, CDR2 FQNNGV. V was pared by 2 bases and J by 0 bases, with 1 base of the junction left unmatched. The CDR3 coding sequence is TGTGCCAGCAGCTTAAGGACTAGCTCCTACGAGCAGTACTTC. Translating gives CASSLRTSSYEQYF. The full variable domain, its missing parts supplied by reference TRBV11-2 and TRBJ2-7, is EAGVAQSPRYKIIEKRQSVAFWCNPISGHATLYWYQQILGQGPKLLIQFQNNGVVDDSQLPKDRFSAERLKGVDSTLKIQPAKLEDSAVYLCASSLRTSSYEQYFGPGTRLTVT.

The rearrangement uses TRBV19 and TRBJ2-3; D remains unclear. There are 16 residues in the CDR3. Germline CDR1 LNHDA, CDR2 SQIVND (reference sequence). V was clipped by 6 bases and J by 2 bases, with 18 bases between them. CDR3 sequence (DNA): TGTGCCAGTAGCCTCGGACCCGCAACAGCCACAGATACGCAGTATTTT. Residues: CASSLGPATATDTQYF.

V gene TRBV10-3 combines with J gene TRBJ2-3; the D is unclear. Trimming took 4 bases from V and 0 from J, leaving 8 bases between them. The CDR3 is 14 residues long. The germline V gene has CDR1 ENHRY and CDR2 SYGVKD. CDR3 DNA sequence: TGTGCCATCAGTGTCGGGTCTAGCACAGATACGCAGTATTTT. Translated: CAISVGSSTDTQYF.

The chain has TRBV7-9 and TRBJ2-5; 12 bases fit TRBD2. This CDR3 region has 16 residues. Losses at the gene ends were 3 bases for V and 2 bases for J; bases not matched to a gene: 4. Germline V gene data show CDR1 as SEHNR and CDR2 as FQNEAQ (reference sequence). The chain's CDR3 is CASSFHGLAGQETQYF. CDR3 nucleotides: TGTGCCAGCAGCTTCCACGGACTAGCGGGGCAAGAGACCCAGTACTTC.

This clonotype showed up just a few times. The rearrangement joins TRBV7-2 to TRBJ2-7; 9 positions match TRBD2. Germline CDR1 reads SGHTA; CDR2 reads FQGNSA. The V and J ends lost 2 bases and 4 bases, in that order; junction bases with no gene match: 3. The CDR3 extends over 14 amino acids. The CDR3 coding sequence is TGTGCCAGCAGCTTACGGACTAGCGCGTACGAGCAGTACTTC. Translating it yields CASSLRTSAYEQYF.

CDR3 DNA sequence: TGCGCCAGCAGCTTGTCCAGCGGACCTTTCGATGAGCAGTTCTTC. It yields the protein CASSLSSGPFDEQFF. The J gene is TRBJ2-1, the V gene TRBV5-1; possible D gene TRBD2, 5 bases. Per germline, CDR1 SGHRS and CDR2 YFSETQ. This CDR3 is 15 amino acids long. Trimming took off 1 base at V and 8 bases at J, with 16 bases between the two ends.

The chain uses TRBV6-2 or TRBV6-3 and TRBJ2-3; 8 bases are a match to TRBD1. V dropped 5 bases and J dropped 0; count of bases not matched to a gene: 4. The CDR3 runs to 15 residues. Germline CDR1 MNHEY, CDR2 SVGEGT. The CDR3 sequence is CASSRGDRSTDTQYF. The CDR3 nucleotides are TGTGCCAGCAGTCGCGGGGACAGGAGCACAGATACGCAGTATTTT.

The chain has TRBV20-1 and TRBJ2-5, with D possibly called TRBD1 or TRBD2 (5 bases each). The germline CDR1 and CDR2 sequences are DFQATT and SNEGSKA (reference sequence). The germline V and J ends were trimmed by 5 bases and 5 bases, with 12 bases remaining between them. The CDR3 has 12 amino acids. The CDR3 spells CSAEVREETQYF. The CDR3 DNA sequence: TGCAGTGCTGAGGTCAGGGAGGAGACCCAGTACTTC.

This sequence joins TRBV9 and TRBJ1-4; 8 bases line up with TRBD1. The V segment lost 4 bases and the J segment 3 bases; nucleotides outside the gene matches: 2. This CDR3 has 14 amino acids. The germline V gene has CDR1 SGDLS and CDR2 YYNGEE. For the CDR3, the DNA is TGTGCCAGCAGCAAGGACAGGGCTAATGAAAAACTGTTTTTT. Translated, it gives CASSKDRANEKLFF.

The gene calls are TRBV5-1 and TRBJ2-7, with D perhaps matching TRBD2 (6 bases). Germline V gene data show CDR1 as SGHRS and CDR2 as YFSETQ. V gave up 3 bases and J gave up 3 bases, with 13 bases separating them. The CDR3 runs 14 residues. The CDR3 nucleotides are TGCGCCAGCAGCTCCCCGGGAGCCCGCTACGAGCAGTACTTC. The encoded protein is CASSSPGARYEQYF.

The J gene is TRBJ2-1, the V gene TRBV11-2, with TRBD2 as a possible D gene (5 bases). Trimming shortened V by 5 bases and J by 15 bases, and 20 bases separated the two germline ends. Germline CDR1 SGHAT, CDR2 FQNNGV. The CDR3 is 13 residues long. This CDR3 reads CASSPDFRRAVFF. In nucleotides, the CDR3 is TGTGCCAGCAGCCCGGACTTTCGCCGAGCAGTGTTCTTC.

The CDR3 DNA sequence: TGCGCCAGCAGCCTCGCAGGGTTTGGGGAGACCCAGTACTTC. Its protein is CASSLAGFGETQYF. The chain is built from TRBV10-2 and TRBJ2-7; tentatively, D is TRBD1 (5 bases). Near its end, the DNA agrees better with TRBJ2-5, so the J call may be wrong. CDR1 is WSHSY and CDR2 is SAAADI in the germline V gene. The CDR3 loop spans 14 amino acids.

Concerning this clonotype: One base away lies a much larger clone, so this may be a sequencing read error. This sequence joins TRBV29-1 and TRBJ2-7; the D gene is possibly TRBD1 (5 bases). The ends were cut back, 5 bases at V and 3 bases at J, with 14 bases in the middle. Germline V gene data show CDR1 as SQVTM and CDR2 as ANQGSEA. CDR3 length: 13 residues. The CDR3 coding sequence is TGCAGCGTTCTGACAGATCCGAGCTACGAGCAGTACTTC. It translates to CSVLTDPSYEQYF.

V is TRBV7-9 and J is TRBJ2-5, with D uncertain. Germline V gene lookup returns CDR1 SEHNR and CDR2 FQNEAQ (reference sequence). V dropped 1 base and J dropped 2 bases, with 11 bases sitting between them. The CDR3 sequence is 15 residues long. CDR3 amino acids: CASSLVATQQETQYF. Written as DNA, the CDR3 is TGTGCCAGCAGCTTAGTCGCGACACAGCAAGAGACCCAGTACTTC.

The chain carries TRBV6-2 or TRBV6-3 and TRBJ2-7; possibly TRBD2 for D (6 bases). The CDR3 spans 11 residues. Per the germline V gene, CDR1 is MNHEY and CDR2 is SVGEGT. CDR3: CRSGPTYEQYF. The CDR3 nucleotides are TGTCGGAGCGGGCCGACCTACGAGCAGTACTTC.

A few counts support this clonotype. The chain employs TRBV28 and TRBJ2-6; 9 nucleotides align to TRBD1. The CDR3 totals 17 residues. Germline assignment: CDR1 MDHEN and CDR2 SYDVKM. J lost 3 bases, V lost 6 bases, and 9 bases had no gene match. The CDR3 here is CASRSGQGGFGANVLTF. The CDR3 bases are TGTGCCAGCAGATCGGGACAGGGAGGATTTGGGGCCAACGTCCTGACTTTC.

This clonotype was seen only a few times. The chain joins TRBV5-1 to TRBJ1-5; D call uncertain. Germline V gives CDR1 SGHRS, CDR2 YFSETQ. Trimming took 0 bases from V and 6 from J, leaving 10 bases between them. This CDR3 has 14 residues. The CDR3: CASSLGFGSQPQHF. In DNA form, the CDR3 reads TGCGCCAGCAGCTTGGGTTTCGGATCTCAGCCCCAGCATTTT.